The 19 T cell receptor beta chains below come from one sample, sequenced in a study of T cells in Graves' hyperthyroidism and ophthalmopathy. The TCR beta CDR3 regions underwent amplification using RNA transcripts as the source. The TCR CDR3 first-round RT-PCR relied on the HTBI primer set. TCRdb re-called the multiplex PCR reads through MiXCR, storing one row per CDR3 protein. The sample comprises roughly 420,000 distinct CDR3 sequences, about a sixth of which are singletons, and 13% to 15% rests with the top ten. The sequencing sample was made of blood. Source of these receptors: a woman in her late teens or twenties with Graves' hyperthyroidism.

This clonotype was counted ten times or more. V gene TRBV6-1 combines with J gene TRBJ1-3, with D unclear. Germline values: CDR1 MNHNS, CDR2 SASEGT. V was clipped by 5 bases and J by 0 bases, with 5 bases between them. The CDR3 is 13 residues long. The CDR3 coding sequence is TGTGCCAGCAGTTCCCACTCTGGAAACACCATATATTTT. Translating gives CASSSHSGNTIYF.

The V gene is TRBV4-3, the J gene TRBJ1-4, with unresolved D. V dropped 0 bases and J dropped 8 bases, with 13 bases sitting between them. The CDR3 extends over 15 amino acids. Germline CDR1 reads LGHNA; CDR2 reads YSLEER. In DNA form, the CDR3 reads TGCGCCAGCAGCCAAGATCGCGCAGTAAGCGAAAAACTGTTTTTT. This codes for CASSQDRAVSEKLFF.

The CDR3 loop reads CASSHLNMDRNYGYTF. CDR3 bases: TGTGCCAGCAGTCACCTCAATATGGACAGAAACTATGGCTACACCTTC. The rearrangement links TRBV28 to TRBJ1-2, with D tentatively TRBD1 (6 bases). Germline CDR1 and CDR2: MDHEN and SYDVKM. Trimming cost V 5 bases and J 2 bases, with 18 bases left between them. The CDR3 runs to 16 residues.

This clonotype was recorded at least ten times. The chain employs TRBV29-1 and TRBJ1-1; no firm D call. The germline V and J ends were trimmed by 2 bases and 1 base, with 11 bases remaining between them. Germline loops: CDR1 SQVTM, CDR2 ANQGSEA. The CDR3 runs 14 residues. The CDR3 is CSVERRVSNTEAFF. CDR3 coding DNA: TGCAGCGTTGAACGGCGGGTGTCGAACACTGAAGCTTTCTTT.

This clonotype has a count of ten or more. This rearrangement joins TRBV7-9 to TRBJ2-1, with D perhaps assigned TRBD1 or TRBD2 (5 bases each). Trimming removed 1 base from V and 0 bases from J, with 19 bases in between. Germline CDR1 and CDR2: SEHNR and FQNEAQ (reference sequence). The CDR3 length is 19 residues. The CDR3 nucleotides read TGTGCCAGCAGCTTAGAGAGGGGAAGAGCCGGAGGCTCCTACAATGAGCAGTTCTTC. Encoded protein: CASSLERGRAGGSYNEQFF.

This clonotype has a handful of counts. The chain uses TRBV7-9 and TRBJ2-3; 9 bases are a match to TRBD2. Germline CDR1 reads SEHNR; CDR2 reads FQNEAQ (reference sequence). V lost 7 bases to trimming and J lost 2 bases; unmatched junction nucleotides: 10. The CDR3 extends over 16 amino acids. Written as DNA, the CDR3 is TGTGCCAGCATCGCGGGGGCTAGCGGGGTCACAGATACGCAGTATTTT. Translating it yields CASIAGASGVTDTQYF. The entire variable domain, with the rest obtained from reference TRBV7-9 and TRBJ2-3, is as follows: DTGVSQNPRHKITKRGQNVTFRCDPISEHNRLYWYRQTLGQGPEFLTYFQNEAQLEKSRLLSDRFSAERPKGSFSTLEIQRTEQGDSAMYLCASIAGASGVTDTQYFGPGTRLTVL.

The chain carries TRBV7-2 and TRBJ2-1, with 13 positions matching TRBD2. Germline V gene sequence: CDR1 SGHTA, CDR2 FQGNSA. J was trimmed by 8 bases and V by 5 bases; bases with no gene match: 12. The length of the CDR3 is 17 residues. The CDR3 region has the DNA TGTGCCAGCAGCCCTCGATGGACTAGCGGGAGTCCGGATGAGCAGTTCTTC. Its protein product is CASSPRWTSGSPDEQFF.

This clonotype was found a few times. The chain is built from TRBV15 and TRBJ2-7; D remains unclear. V lost 0 bases and J lost 5, with 11 bases in between. The CDR3 has 14 amino acids. CDR1 is LNHNV, CDR2 YYDKDF, per germline (reference sequence). The CDR3 region has the DNA TGTGCCACCAGCAGAGATCAAAGCGTCCACGAGCAGTACTTC. This gives the protein CATSRDQSVHEQYF.

This clonotype has more than one count but fewer than ten. The chain couples TRBV24-1 to TRBJ2-1; D not certain. The CDR3 runs to 14 residues. From germline, CDR1 is KGHDR and CDR2 SFDVKD. Between the trimmed V and J ends, which lost 4 bases and 6 bases, there was a span of 12 bases. The CDR3 loop is CATSDRTDSNEQFF. In DNA form, the CDR3 reads TGTGCCACCAGTGACCGGACGGATTCCAATGAGCAGTTCTTC.

This clonotype occurred many times. The rearrangement uses TRBV27 and TRBJ2-1; 9 nucleotides align to TRBD2. V lost 2 bases and J lost 10; bases outside the gene matches: 9. The CDR3 covers 15 residues. Germline V gives CDR1 MNHEY, CDR2 SMNVEV (reference sequence). CDR3 protein: CASSLSLSGRSEQFF. The CDR3 DNA sequence: TGTGCCAGCAGTTTAAGTCTTAGCGGGAGATCGGAGCAGTTCTTC.

The sample holds a few counts of this clonotype. The V gene is TRBV18, the J gene TRBJ2-5, with a possible D match to TRBD1 (6 bases). The germline V gene encodes CDR1 KGHSH and CDR2 LQKENI. CDR3 length: 15 amino acids. With 3 bases removed from V and 5 bases from J, the gap between germline ends came to 16 bases. CDR3 amino acids: CASSPAAGAQETQYF. The CDR3 coding sequence is TGTGCCAGCTCACCGGCTGCAGGGGCTCAGGAGACCCAGTACTTC.

This clonotype was picked up many times. V is TRBV6-1 and J is TRBJ2-1; TRBD1 matches at 7 bases. The germline gives CDR1 MNHNS, CDR2 SASEGT. Trimming took 5 bases from V and 6 from J; bases not matched to a gene: 7. The CDR3 length is 14 residues. The CDR3 DNA reads as TGTGCCAGCAGTTATGACAGGGCATCCAATGAGCAGTTCTTC. Protein: CASSYDRASNEQFF.

This clonotype occurred many times. The gene calls are TRBV6-1 and TRBJ2-7; D is possibly TRBD1 (5 bases). CDR3 size: 13 residues. Germline V lookup: CDR1 MNHNS, CDR2 SASEGT. V lost 2 bases and J 5 bases, leaving 10 bases between the germline ends. The CDR3 here is CASSEMGRNEQYF. The CDR3 DNA reads TGTGCCAGCAGTGAAATGGGGCGGAACGAGCAGTACTTC.

This chain uses TRBV24-1 with TRBJ2-1; TRBD2 matches at 7 bases. The CDR3 length is 11 residues. J lost 9 bases, V lost 9 bases, and 4 bases had no gene match. CDR1 and CDR2 (germline): KGHDR, SFDVKD. DNA for the CDR3: TGTGCCACCGAACGGGAGGCTGAGCAGTTCTTC. Its translation is CATEREAEQFF.

The table lists this clonotype with many counts. The chain employs TRBV28 and TRBJ1-1; D remains ambiguous. The CDR3 runs to 12 residues. Germline assignment: CDR1 MDHEN and CDR2 SYDVKM. Between the trimmed V and J ends, which lost 5 bases and 1 base, there was a span of 5 bases. The CDR3 sequence: CASSLSNTEAFF. CDR3 nucleotide sequence: TGTGCCAGCAGTCTTTCGAACACTGAAGCTTTCTTT.

This clonotype appeared once. The V call is TRBV11-2, the J call TRBJ2-5; 12 bases align to TRBD2. The trim removed 6 bases at V and 5 bases at J, leaving 10 bases unmatched. Germline CDR1 is SGHAT and CDR2 is FQNNGV. This CDR3 contains 16 residues. The chain's CDR3 is CASSYWASGGAETQYF. DNA of the CDR3: TGTGCCAGCAGTTACTGGGCTAGCGGGGGGGCGGAGACCCAGTACTTC.

This clonotype was detected many times. The CDR3 sequence: CASSTSQGIGQPQHF. The CDR3 nucleotides are TGTGCCAGCAGCACTTCACAGGGGATCGGACAGCCCCAGCATTTT. The chain is built from TRBV7-2 and TRBJ1-5; TRBD1 aligns across 7 bases. Germline CDR1 reads SGHTA; CDR2 reads FQGNSA. Losses at the gene ends were 5 bases for V and 7 bases for J; bases not matched to a gene: 11. CDR3 length: 15 amino acids.

In the case of this clonotype: A much larger clone differs by one base, so this may be a read error. The chain employs TRBV4-3 and TRBJ2-3; D possibly matches TRBD1 or TRBD2 (5 bases each). V gave up 3 bases and J gave up 1 base, with 14 bases separating them. Looked up from germline, CDR1 is LGHNA and CDR2 is YSLEER. The CDR3 is 16 residues long. CDR3 sequence reads: CASSHLPVGGTDTQYF. In DNA, the CDR3 is TGCGCCAGCAGCCACCTTCCCGTGGGGGGCACAGATACGCAGTATTTT.

Many counts were recorded for this clonotype. V gene TRBV11-2 combines with J gene TRBJ2-2, with D uncertain. Germline V gene sequence: CDR1 SGHAT, CDR2 FQNNGV. Trimming removed 5 bases at V and 3 bases at J, with 13 bases between. The CDR3 length is 15 residues. The CDR3 nucleotides are TGTGCCAGCAGCCAAGGAGTCGCGGACACCGGGGAGCTGTTTTTT. Amino acids: CASSQGVADTGELFF.